These 9 T cell receptor beta chains were sequenced from one sample in a study of blood T cell repertoires in COVID-19. Produced via immunoSEQ multiplex PCR; TCRdb's table is partial and in-frame only. The sample lists 150,000 to 200,000 clones; around nine tenths were seen once. The sequenced sample consisted of peripheral blood. All receptors come from a man aged 50 or older with acute or convalescent COVID-19.

This sequence joins TRBV13 and TRBJ2-1, with TRBD2 matching 8 bases. The V gene's germline CDR1 is PRHDT and CDR2 FYEKMQ (reference sequence). The CDR3 has 16 amino acids. Trimming removed 4 bases from V and 7 bases from J; junction bases left unmatched: 12. CDR3 sequence (DNA): TGTGCCAGCAGCTCCCCATTCCGGGAGGGCCTAAATGAGCAGTTCTTC. This translates into CASSSPFREGLNEQFF.

The rearrangement uses TRBV11-2 and TRBJ2-7; TRBD1 agrees at 11 bases. V lost 3 bases to trimming and J lost 6 bases; unmatched junction nucleotides: 4. The CDR3 is 14 amino acids. Per the germline V gene, CDR1 is SGHAT and CDR2 is FQNNGV. The DNA for the CDR3 is TGTGCCAGCAGCTTCGAGGGACAGGGGGGCGAGCAGTACTTC. Protein sequence: CASSFEGQGGEQYF.

V usage is TRBV10-3 and J usage is TRBJ1-2; D not resolved. This CDR3 region has 11 residues. Germline CDR1 and CDR2: ENHRY and SYGVKD. V dropped 7 bases and J dropped 5 bases, with 8 bases sitting between them. CDR3 in amino acids: CAITAGYGYTF. CDR3 coding DNA: TGTGCCATCACGGCAGGTTATGGCTACACCTTC.

The chain has TRBV10-3 and TRBJ2-5; possible D gene TRBD1, 6 bases. The CDR3 totals 13 residues. CDR1 and CDR2 from the germline V gene are ENHRY and SYGVKD. Trimming took 7 bases from V and 1 from J, leaving 10 bases between them. This CDR3 reads CAITRDTQETQYF. The CDR3 nucleotides are TGTGCCATCACTCGGGACACCCAAGAGACCCAGTACTTC.

This clone is a singleton in its sample. This chain links TRBV5-4 with TRBJ2-7; D gene uncertain. The germline CDR1 and CDR2 sequences are SGHNT and YYREEE (reference sequence). This CDR3 is 13 amino acids long. Trimming cost V 0 bases and J 1 base, with 5 bases left between them. This CDR3 reads CASSLAMSYEQYF. The CDR3 DNA reads TGTGCCAGCAGCTTGGCCATGTCCTACGAGCAGTACTTC.

The rearrangement uses TRBV9 and TRBJ2-2; tentatively, D is TRBD2 (5 bases). Germline CDR1 SGDLS, CDR2 YYNGEE. This CDR3 has 14 amino acids. Between the trimmed V and J ends, which lost 2 bases and 4 bases, there was a span of 9 bases. The CDR3 region has the DNA TGTGCCAGCAGCGTTGGAGGAGGCACCGGGGAGCTGTTTTTT. This gives the protein CASSVGGGTGELFF. Full variable domain (rest looked up from reference TRBV9 and TRBJ2-2): DSGVTQTPKHLITATGQRVTLRCSPRSGDLSVYWYQQSLDQGLQFLIQYYNGEERAKGNILERFSAQQFPDLHSELNLSSLELGDSALYFCASSVGGGTGELFFGEGSRLTVL.

The chain joins TRBV2 to TRBJ2-1; no clear D gene. Germline-derived CDR1 and CDR2 are SNHLY and FYNNEI. Trimming removed 6 bases from V and 4 bases from J, with 4 bases in between. The CDR3 consists of 11 residues. CDR3 sequence (DNA): TGTGCCAGCAGGACATACAATGAGCAGTTCTTC. Translated: CASRTYNEQFF.

This rearrangement joins TRBV4-3 to TRBJ2-3; D remains unclear. The length of the CDR3 is 13 residues. Trimming took 0 bases from V and 6 from J, leaving 7 bases between them. Germline V gene data show CDR1 as LGHNA and CDR2 as YSLEER. The CDR3 spells CASSQDVSDTQYF. The DNA for the CDR3 is TGCGCCAGCAGCCAAGATGTTTCGGATACGCAGTATTTT.

This rearrangement joins TRBV19 to TRBJ2-2; possible D gene TRBD2, 7 bases. CDR3 length equals 16 residues. V lost 6 bases and J 0 bases, leaving 14 bases between the germline ends. In germline, CDR1 is LNHDA, CDR2 SQIVND (reference sequence). This CDR3 reads CASRNGGATNTGELFF. The CDR3, as DNA: TGTGCCAGTAGAAATGGGGGGGCCACGAACACCGGGGAGCTGTTTTTT. Full variable domain (remainder filled in from reference TRBV19 and TRBJ2-2): DGGITQSPKYLFRKEGQNVTLSCEQNLNHDAMYWYRQDPGQGLRLIYYSQIVNDFQKGDIAEGYSVSREKKESFPLTVTSAQKNPTAFYLCASRNGGATNTGELFFGEGSRLTVL.